The rows below give T cell receptor beta chains drawn from one sample of a study of CD8+CD57+ T cells in acquired aplastic anemia. TCRdb re-called the reads with MiXCR, one entry per CDR3 protein. The sample has about 220,000 distinct CDR3 sequences; 47% are singletons. The source material was sorted CD4+, CD8+, or CD8+CD57+ T cells (not recorded which) from PBMCs. The receptors here all came from a human donor with aplastic anemia. Each CDR3 is given with its conserved first and last residue. The order of the fields is J gene, V gene, CDR3 protein.

j_gene: TRBJ1-1; v_gene: TRBV29-1; CDR3aa: CSVADIKEVGTEAFF
j_gene: TRBJ2-7; v_gene: TRBV29-1; CDR3aa: CSVLDNSYEQYF
j_gene: TRBJ1-1; v_gene: TRBV7-6; CDR3aa: CASSRGQGPNTEAFF
j_gene: TRBJ1-1; v_gene: TRBV20-1; CDR3aa: CSAILPDLRRGTEAFF
j_gene: TRBJ1-2; v_gene: TRBV6-2/TRBV6-3; CDR3aa: CASSEAVFGGYTF
j_gene: TRBJ1-1; v_gene: TRBV5-1; CDR3aa: CASSLVYRTDTEAFF
j_gene: TRBJ2-5; v_gene: TRBV15; CDR3aa: CATSRIAAETQYF
j_gene: TRBJ2-5; v_gene: TRBV7-2; CDR3aa: CASSSRQGMETQYF
j_gene: TRBJ2-7; v_gene: TRBV7-3; CDR3aa: CASSRPGQGFYEQYF
j_gene: TRBJ2-7; v_gene: TRBV2; CDR3aa: CASSRARASYEQYF
j_gene: TRBJ2-7; v_gene: TRBV10-2; CDR3aa: CASTETTYEQYF
j_gene: TRBJ2-2; v_gene: TRBV7-3; CDR3aa: CASSLVRGNTGELSW
j_gene: TRBJ1-3; v_gene: TRBV7-8; CDR3aa: CASSSYRQGVLSGNTIYF
j_gene: TRBJ1-1; v_gene: TRBV19; CDR3aa: CASSMLQGGGLNTEAFF
j_gene: TRBJ1-5; v_gene: TRBV2; CDR3aa: CASNRQGQEQPQHF
j_gene: TRBJ2-1; v_gene: TRBV15; CDR3aa: CATSRETSGNEQFF
j_gene: TRBJ1-1; v_gene: TRBV24-1; CDR3aa: CATSDSDETVNTEAFF
j_gene: TRBJ2-7; v_gene: TRBV7-9; CDR3aa: CASSLAAGDKYF
j_gene: TRBJ1-1; v_gene: TRBV5-6; CDR3aa: CASSIGSLNTEAFF
j_gene: TRBJ2-3; v_gene: TRBV10-3; CDR3aa: CASSYRGTSGPTDTQYF
j_gene: TRBJ2-7; v_gene: TRBV6-6; CDR3aa: CASSYARSSYEQYF
j_gene: TRBJ2-5; v_gene: TRBV7-2; CDR3aa: CASSSKTTQGTETQYF
j_gene: TRBJ2-1; v_gene: TRBV12-5; CDR3aa: CASEGGHEQFF
j_gene: TRBJ1-1; v_gene: TRBV11-2; CDR3aa: CASSFSDWSTEAFF